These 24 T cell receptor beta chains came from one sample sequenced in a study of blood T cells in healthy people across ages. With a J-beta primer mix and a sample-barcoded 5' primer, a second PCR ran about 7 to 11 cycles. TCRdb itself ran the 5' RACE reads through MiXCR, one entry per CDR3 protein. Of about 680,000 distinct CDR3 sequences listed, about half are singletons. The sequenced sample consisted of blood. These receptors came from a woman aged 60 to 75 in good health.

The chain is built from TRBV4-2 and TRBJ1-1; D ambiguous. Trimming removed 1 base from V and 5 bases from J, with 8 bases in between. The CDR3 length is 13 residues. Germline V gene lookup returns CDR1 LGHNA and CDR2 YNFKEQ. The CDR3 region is CASSQVGRTEAFF. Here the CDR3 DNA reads TGTGCCAGCAGCCAAGTGGGGAGGACTGAAGCTTTCTTT.

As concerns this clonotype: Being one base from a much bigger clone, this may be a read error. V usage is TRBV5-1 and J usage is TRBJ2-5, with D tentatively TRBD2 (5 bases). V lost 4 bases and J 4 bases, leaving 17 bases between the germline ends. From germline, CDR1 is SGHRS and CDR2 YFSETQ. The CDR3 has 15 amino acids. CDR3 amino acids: CASSKADFWVETQYF. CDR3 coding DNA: TGCGCCAGCAGCAAAGCGGACTTCTGGGTAGAGACCCAGTACTTC.

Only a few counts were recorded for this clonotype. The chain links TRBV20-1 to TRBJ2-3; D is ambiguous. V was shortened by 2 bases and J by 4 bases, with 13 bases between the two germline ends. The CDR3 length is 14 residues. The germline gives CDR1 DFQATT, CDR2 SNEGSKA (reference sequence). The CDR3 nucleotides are TGCAGTGCTAGAAGTATTGGAATGTCAGATACGCAGTATTTT. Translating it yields CSARSIGMSDTQYF.

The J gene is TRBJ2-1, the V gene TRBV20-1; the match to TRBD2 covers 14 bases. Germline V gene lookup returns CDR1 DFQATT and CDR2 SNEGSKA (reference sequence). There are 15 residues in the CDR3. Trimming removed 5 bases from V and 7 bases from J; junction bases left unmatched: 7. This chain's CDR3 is CSALTSGRAKNEQFF. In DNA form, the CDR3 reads TGCAGTGCTCTGACTAGCGGGAGGGCCAAGAATGAGCAGTTCTTC.

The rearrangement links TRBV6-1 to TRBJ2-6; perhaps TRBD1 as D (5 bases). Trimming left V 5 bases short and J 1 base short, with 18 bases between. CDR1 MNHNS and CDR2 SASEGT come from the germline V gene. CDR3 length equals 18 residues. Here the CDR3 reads CASSPGFRAISGANVLTF. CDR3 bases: TGTGCCAGCAGTCCCGGATTCAGGGCGATATCTGGGGCCAACGTCCTGACTTTC.

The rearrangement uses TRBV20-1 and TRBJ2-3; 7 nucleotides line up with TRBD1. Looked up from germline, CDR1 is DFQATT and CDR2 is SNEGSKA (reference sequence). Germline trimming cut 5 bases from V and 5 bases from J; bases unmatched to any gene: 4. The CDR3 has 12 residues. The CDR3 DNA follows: TGCAGTGCTGGACAGGCGCTAGATACGCAGTATTTT. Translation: CSAGQALDTQYF.

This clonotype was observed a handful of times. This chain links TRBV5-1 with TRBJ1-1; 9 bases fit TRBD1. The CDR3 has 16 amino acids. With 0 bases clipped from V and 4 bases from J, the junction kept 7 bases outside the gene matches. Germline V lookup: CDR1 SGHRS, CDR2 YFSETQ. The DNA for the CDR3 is TGCGCCAGCAGCTTGGCCGGGGACAGGGCGGGCACTGAAGCTTTCTTT. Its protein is CASSLAGDRAGTEAFF.

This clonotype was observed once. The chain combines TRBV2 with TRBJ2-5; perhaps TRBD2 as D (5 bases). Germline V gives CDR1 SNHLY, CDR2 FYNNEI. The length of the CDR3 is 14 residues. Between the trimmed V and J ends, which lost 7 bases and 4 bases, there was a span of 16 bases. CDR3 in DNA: TGTGCCAGCACCAGGTTGGGTCGGGGAGAGACCCAGTACTTC. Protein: CASTRLGRGETQYF.

This CDR3 reads CASSLTEGAGRASYLGDEQFF. CDR3 nucleotide sequence: TGTGCCAGCAGCTTAACGGAAGGGGCAGGACGGGCCTCGTACCTGGGGGATGAGCAGTTCTTC. The rearrangement links TRBV7-3 to TRBJ2-1, with D perhaps TRBD1 or TRBD2 (5 bases each). The CDR3 extends over 21 amino acids. The V end was cut by 0 bases, the J end by 8 bases, with 32 bases between. Looked up from germline, CDR1 is SGHTA and CDR2 is FQGTGA.

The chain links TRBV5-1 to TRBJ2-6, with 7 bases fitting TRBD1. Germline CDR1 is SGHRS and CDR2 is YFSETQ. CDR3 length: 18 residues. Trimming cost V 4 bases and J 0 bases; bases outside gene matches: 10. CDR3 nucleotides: TGCGCCAGCAGCGGGCTGGGGACAGCTCGCTCTGGGGCCAACGTCCTGACTTTC. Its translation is CASSGLGTARSGANVLTF.

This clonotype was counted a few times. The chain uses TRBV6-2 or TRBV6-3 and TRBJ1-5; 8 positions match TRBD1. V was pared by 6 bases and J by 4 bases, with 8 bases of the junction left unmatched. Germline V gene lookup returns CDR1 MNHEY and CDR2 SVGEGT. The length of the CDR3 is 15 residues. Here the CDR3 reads CASSGDRPSNQPQHF. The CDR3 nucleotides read TGTGCCAGCAGCGGGGACAGGCCGAGTAATCAGCCCCAGCATTTT.

The CDR3 region is CSAVRPGGRIGSTDTQYF. The CDR3, as DNA: TGCAGTGCTGTGCGACCAGGAGGGAGGATCGGTAGCACAGATACGCAGTATTTT. J is TRBJ2-3 and V is TRBV20-1, with D maybe TRBD2 (6 bases). Germline CDR1 and CDR2: DFQATT and SNEGSKA (reference sequence). This CDR3 has 18 amino acids. Between the trimmed V and J ends, which lost 5 bases and 0 bases, there was a span of 24 bases.

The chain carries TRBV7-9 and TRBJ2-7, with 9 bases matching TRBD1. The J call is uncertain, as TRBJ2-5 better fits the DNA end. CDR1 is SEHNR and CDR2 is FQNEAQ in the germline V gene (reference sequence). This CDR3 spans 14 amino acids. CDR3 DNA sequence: TGTGCCAGCAGCTGGGGACAGGGTATACAGACCCAGTACTTC. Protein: CASSWGQGIQTQYF.

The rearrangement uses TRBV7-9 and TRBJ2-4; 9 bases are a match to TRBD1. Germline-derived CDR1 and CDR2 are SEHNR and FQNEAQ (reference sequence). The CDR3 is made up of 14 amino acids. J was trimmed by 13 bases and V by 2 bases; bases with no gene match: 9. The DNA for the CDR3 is TGTGCCAGCAGCTTACAGGGACAGGGATCTGCGCAGTACTTC. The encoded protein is CASSLQGQGSAQYF.

The CDR3 region has the DNA TGTGCCAGCTCCTCCGGGACGCCTTTAAGCTATGGCTACACCTTC. Translation: CASSSGTPLSYGYTF. V gene TRBV28 combines with J gene TRBJ1-2, with D tentatively TRBD1 (5 bases). The CDR3 covers 15 residues. Germline V gives CDR1 MDHEN, CDR2 SYDVKM. Trimming shortened V by 8 bases and J by 4 bases, and 20 bases separated the two germline ends.

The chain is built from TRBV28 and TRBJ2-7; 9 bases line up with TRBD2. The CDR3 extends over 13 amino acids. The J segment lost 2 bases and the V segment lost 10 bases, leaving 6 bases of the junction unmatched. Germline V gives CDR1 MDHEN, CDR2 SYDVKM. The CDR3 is CATRLAVTYEQYF. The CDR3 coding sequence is TGTGCCACCAGACTAGCGGTAACCTACGAGCAGTACTTC.

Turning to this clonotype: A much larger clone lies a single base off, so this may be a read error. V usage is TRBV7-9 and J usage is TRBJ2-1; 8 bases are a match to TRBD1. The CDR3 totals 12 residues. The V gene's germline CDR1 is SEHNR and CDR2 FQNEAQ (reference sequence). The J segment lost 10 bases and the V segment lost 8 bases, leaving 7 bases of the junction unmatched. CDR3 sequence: CASRQGTYEQFF. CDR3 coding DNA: TGTGCCAGCCGACAGGGGACCTACGAGCAGTTCTTC. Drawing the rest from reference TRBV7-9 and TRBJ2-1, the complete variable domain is DTGVSQNPRHKITKRGQNVTFRCDPISEHNRLYWYRQTLGQGPEFLTYFQNEAQLEKSRLLSDRFSAERPKGSFSTLEIQRTEQGDSAMYLCASRQGTYEQFFGPGTRLTVL.

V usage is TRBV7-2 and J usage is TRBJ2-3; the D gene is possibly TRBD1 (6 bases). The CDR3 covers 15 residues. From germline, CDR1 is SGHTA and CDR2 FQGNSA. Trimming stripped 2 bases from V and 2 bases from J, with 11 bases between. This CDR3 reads CASSLSGQTTDTQYF. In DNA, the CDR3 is TGTGCCAGCAGCTTAAGCGGACAGACCACAGATACGCAGTATTTT.

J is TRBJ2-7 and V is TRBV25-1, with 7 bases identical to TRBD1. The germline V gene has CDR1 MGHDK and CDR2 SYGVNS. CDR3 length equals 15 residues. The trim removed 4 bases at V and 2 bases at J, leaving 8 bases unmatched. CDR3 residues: CASSVTGVIPYEQYF. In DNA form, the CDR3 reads TGTGCCAGCAGTGTCACAGGGGTCATTCCCTACGAGCAGTACTTC.

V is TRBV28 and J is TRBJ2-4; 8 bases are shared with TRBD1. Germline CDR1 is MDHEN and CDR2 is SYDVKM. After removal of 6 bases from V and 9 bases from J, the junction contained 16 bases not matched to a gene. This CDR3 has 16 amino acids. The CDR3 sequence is CASSPAGQGALAIQYF. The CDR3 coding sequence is TGTGCCAGCAGCCCAGCCGGGCAGGGGGCGCTTGCCATTCAGTACTTC. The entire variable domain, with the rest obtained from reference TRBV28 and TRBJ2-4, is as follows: DVKVTQSSRYLVKRTGEKVFLECVQDMDHENMFWYRQDPGLGLRLIYFSYDVKMKEKGDIPEGYSVSREKKERFSLILESASTNQTSMYLCASSPAGQGALAIQYFGAGTRLSVL.

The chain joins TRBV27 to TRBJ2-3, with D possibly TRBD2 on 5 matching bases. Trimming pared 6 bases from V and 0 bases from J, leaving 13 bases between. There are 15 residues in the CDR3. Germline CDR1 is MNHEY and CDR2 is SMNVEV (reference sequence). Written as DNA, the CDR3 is TGTGCCAGCAGCCCCCCCCGCGGGAGCACAGATACGCAGTATTTT. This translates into CASSPPRGSTDTQYF.

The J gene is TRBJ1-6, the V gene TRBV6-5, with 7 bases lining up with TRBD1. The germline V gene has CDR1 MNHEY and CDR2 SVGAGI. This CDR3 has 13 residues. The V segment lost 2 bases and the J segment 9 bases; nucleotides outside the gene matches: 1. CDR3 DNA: TGTGCCAGCAGTTACGACAGGGCTTCACCCCTCCACTTT. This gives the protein CASSYDRASPLHF.

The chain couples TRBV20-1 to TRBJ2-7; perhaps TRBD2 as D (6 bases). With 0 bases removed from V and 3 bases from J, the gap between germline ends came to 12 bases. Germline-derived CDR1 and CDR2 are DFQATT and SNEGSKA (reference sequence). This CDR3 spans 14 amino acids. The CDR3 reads CSARDWEDFYEQYF. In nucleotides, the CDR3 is TGCAGTGCTAGAGATTGGGAGGATTTCTACGAGCAGTACTTC.

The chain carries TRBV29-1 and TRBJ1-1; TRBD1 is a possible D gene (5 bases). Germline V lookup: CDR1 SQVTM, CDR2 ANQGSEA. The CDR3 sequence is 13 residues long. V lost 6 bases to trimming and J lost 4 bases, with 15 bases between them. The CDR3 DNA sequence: TGCAGCGTCGCCGCAATGGGGGGCACTGAAGCTTTCTTT. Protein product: CSVAAMGGTEAFF.